The 24 T cell receptor beta chains presented below share a single source sample, sequenced in a study of OX40 agonist ivuxolimab in advanced cancers. Sequencing used immunoSEQ multiplex PCR; TCRdb keeps in-frame clones, though not all of them. The table records 55,000 to 70,000 clones, around nine tenths of them present only once. The sequenced sample was CD4+ or CD8+ T cells sorted from blood, obtained in a trial of the OX40 agonist ivuxolimab. The source is an adult with an advanced solid tumor such as melanoma, head and neck, liver or kidney cancer.

This clone has a single count. V usage is TRBV5-5 and J usage is TRBJ1-2, with 9 bases aligning to TRBD1. The CDR3 is 13 residues long. The V gene's germline CDR1 is SGHKS and CDR2 YYEKEE (reference sequence). V lost 3 bases and J lost 6; bases outside the gene matches: 3. CDR3 region: CASSWDRVNGYTF. Written as DNA, the CDR3 is TGTGCCAGCAGCTGGGACAGGGTAAATGGCTACACCTTC.

This clone came up a few times. V usage is TRBV2 and J usage is TRBJ1-2, with D possibly TRBD1 on 6 matching bases. Trimming left V 7 bases short and J 2 bases short, with 17 bases between. There are 15 residues in the CDR3. Germline CDR1 SNHLY, CDR2 FYNNEI. The CDR3 protein is CASTPGEYKNYGYTF. The CDR3 DNA is TGTGCCAGCACTCCAGGGGAGTATAAGAACTATGGCTACACCTTC.

This clone came up a few times. This chain uses TRBV7-2 with TRBJ1-2, with D tentatively TRBD1 (5 bases). In germline, CDR1 is SGHTA, CDR2 FQGNSA. The CDR3 runs 13 residues. Between the trimmed V and J ends, which lost 3 bases and 7 bases, there was a span of 12 bases. The chain's CDR3 is CASSFAGKGGYTF. In DNA form, the CDR3 reads TGTGCCAGCAGCTTTGCAGGGAAGGGTGGCTACACCTTC.

V is TRBV5-1 and J is TRBJ1-2, with TRBD1 matching 8 bases. Germline trimming cut 0 bases from V and 3 bases from J; bases unmatched to any gene: 1. Germline V gene lookup returns CDR1 SGHRS and CDR2 YFSETQ. The CDR3 sequence is 14 residues long. Here the CDR3 reads CASSLGQGHYGYTF. Written as DNA, the CDR3 is TGCGCCAGCAGCTTGGGACAGGGGCACTATGGCTACACCTTC.

The V gene is TRBV7-7, the J gene TRBJ1-1; 7 positions match TRBD1. J gave up 6 bases and V 2 bases, and 3 bases lay outside the gene matches. CDR1 and CDR2 (germline): SSHAT, FNYEAQ (reference sequence). The CDR3 length is 13 residues. In DNA form, the CDR3 reads TGTGCCAGCAGCTTAACACAGGGGTCTGAAGCTTTCTTT. It yields the protein CASSLTQGSEAFF. Supplemented by reference TRBV7-7 and TRBJ1-1, the full variable domain reads GAGVSQSPRYKVTKRGQDVTLRCDPISSHATLYWYQQALGQGPEFLTYFNYEAQPDKSGLPSDRFSAERPEGSISTLTIQRTEQRDSAMYRCASSLTQGSEAFFGQGTRLTVV.

The chain joins TRBV11-2 to TRBJ1-1; D not resolved. With 6 bases removed from V and 3 bases from J, the gap between germline ends came to 14 bases. The CDR3 is 14 amino acids. Germline CDR1 SGHAT, CDR2 FQNNGV. CDR3 nucleotides: TGTGCCAGCAGTTTAAGTTCGGCCTACACTGAAGCTTTCTTT. It specifies CASSLSSAYTEAFF. The entire variable domain, with the rest obtained from reference TRBV11-2 and TRBJ1-1, is as follows: EAGVAQSPRYKIIEKRQSVAFWCNPISGHATLYWYQQILGQGPKLLIQFQNNGVVDDSQLPKDRFSAERLKGVDSTLKIQPAKLEDSAVYLCASSLSSAYTEAFFGQGTRLTVV.

J is TRBJ2-2 and V is TRBV6-1, with 9 bases fitting TRBD1. The CDR3 length is 15 residues. Germline V gene sequence: CDR1 MNHNS, CDR2 SASEGT. J lost 1 base, V lost 5 bases, and 2 bases had no gene match. CDR3 protein: CASSSGQGNTGELFF. The CDR3 coding sequence is TGTGCCAGCAGTTCGGGACAGGGGAACACCGGGGAGCTGTTTTTT.

This clone has a handful of counts. This sequence joins TRBV18 and TRBJ1-3; D is uncertain. The CDR3 runs 14 residues. Germline-derived CDR1 and CDR2 are KGHSH and LQKENI. The V and J ends lost 2 bases and 3 bases respectively, with 8 bases between them. The CDR3 reads CASSPVWNGNTIYF. The CDR3 coding sequence is TGTGCCAGCTCACCAGTGTGGAATGGAAACACCATATATTTT.

This sequence joins TRBV10-1 and TRBJ1-6; tentative D call: TRBD1 (5 bases). Trimming stripped 10 bases from V and 7 bases from J, with 17 bases between. The CDR3 has 14 residues. Germline assignment: CDR1 WNHNN and CDR2 SYGVQD (reference sequence). CDR3 region: CATSTGTRNSPLHF. The DNA for the CDR3 is TGCGCCACTTCCACCGGGACGCGGAATTCACCCCTCCACTTT.

The chain recombines TRBV29-1 with TRBJ1-1; D may be TRBD1 (6 bases). The length of the CDR3 is 13 residues. Trimming shortened V by 4 bases and J by 3 bases, and 12 bases separated the two germline ends. Germline CDR1 reads SQVTM; CDR2 reads ANQGSEA. The CDR3 region is CSVGYREDTEAFF. Written as DNA, the CDR3 is TGCAGCGTTGGGTACAGGGAGGACACTGAAGCTTTCTTT. The complete variable domain, with remaining parts taken from reference TRBV29-1 and TRBJ1-1, reads SAVISQKPSRDICQRGTSLTIQCQVDSQVTMMFWYRQQPGQSLTLIATANQGSEATYESGFVIDKFPISRPNLTFSTLTVSNMSPEDSSIYLCSVGYREDTEAFFGQGTRLTVV.

The chain is built from TRBV7-9 and TRBJ2-7; no reliable D call. Trimming stripped 1 base from V and 2 bases from J, with 9 bases between. Germline-derived CDR1 and CDR2 are SEHNR and FQNEAQ (reference sequence). This CDR3 has 14 amino acids. In nucleotides, the CDR3 is TGTGCCAGCAGCTTAGGGCAGGCAACCTACGAGCAGTACTTC. This codes for CASSLGQATYEQYF.

The chain links TRBV4-2 to TRBJ1-2; possibly TRBD1 for D (6 bases). The CDR3 length is 16 residues. CDR1 and CDR2 from the germline V gene are LGHNA and YNFKEQ. Trimming took 4 bases from V and 8 from J, leaving 23 bases between them. CDR3 amino acids: CASSPTTAGAGGGYTF. CDR3 nucleotides: TGTGCCAGCAGCCCTACTACCGCGGGGGCGGGGGGCGGCTACACCTTC.

V gene TRBV10-3 combines with J gene TRBJ2-7; D unresolved. This CDR3 has 14 amino acids. The ends were cut back, 2 bases at V and 0 bases at J, with 8 bases in the middle. Germline assignment: CDR1 ENHRY and CDR2 SYGVKD. CDR3 loop: CAISEKDGSYEQYF. The CDR3 coding sequence is TGTGCCATCAGTGAGAAGGACGGCTCCTACGAGCAGTACTTC.

Note on this clone: The germline gene is not matched at one end of the junction; a read error may be the cause. This chain links TRBV7-8 with TRBJ2-1, with D maybe TRBD1 (5 bases). The CDR3 loop spans 12 amino acids. Germline V gene data show CDR1 as SGHVS and CDR2 as FQNEAQ. The CDR3 region is CASSLVRQGEIF. CDR3 DNA sequence: TGTGCCAGCAGCTTAGTCAGGCAGGGTGAGATCTTC. Complete variable domain (other parts from reference TRBV7-8 and TRBJ2-1): GAGVSQSPRYKVAKRGQDVALRCDPISGHVSLFWYQQALGQGPEFLTYFQNEAQLDKSGLPSDRFFAERPEGSVSTLKIQRTQQEDSAVYLCASSLVRQGEIFGPGTRLTVL.

This chain uses TRBV9 with TRBJ2-5, with D possibly called TRBD1 or TRBD2 (5 bases each). Trimming cost V 2 bases and J 1 base, with 9 bases left between them. This CDR3 has 14 amino acids. Germline V CDR1 and CDR2: SGDLS, YYNGEE. This CDR3 reads CASSVGGAQETQYF. CDR3 nucleotide sequence: TGTGCCAGCAGCGTTGGGGGAGCCCAAGAGACCCAGTACTTC.

This clone was counted a single time. The J gene is TRBJ1-3, the V gene TRBV7-3; TRBD1 aligns across 9 bases. The germline gives CDR1 SGHTA, CDR2 FQGTGA. The V gene end was trimmed by 5 bases and the J gene end by 1 base; junction bases not matched to a gene: 6. This CDR3 contains 16 residues. The CDR3 loop is CASSRRDRVSGNTIYF. The CDR3 nucleotides are TGTGCCAGCAGCCGCCGGGACAGGGTATCTGGAAACACCATATATTTT.

V usage is TRBV6-1 and J usage is TRBJ1-1, with 7 bases identical to TRBD1. Losses at the gene ends were 8 bases for V and 3 bases for J; bases not matched to a gene: 6. Germline V gene lookup returns CDR1 MNHNS and CDR2 SASEGT. The CDR3 is 13 residues long. The CDR3 spells CASGQEGDTEAFF. CDR3 DNA: TGTGCCAGCGGACAGGAGGGGGACACTGAAGCTTTCTTT.

The chain joins TRBV5-4 to TRBJ1-2, with 7 positions matching TRBD1. The CDR3 spans 15 residues. Germline CDR1 and CDR2: SGHNT and YYREEE (reference sequence). The V segment lost 4 bases and the J segment 5 bases; nucleotides outside the gene matches: 11. The CDR3 protein is CASSATRGQTYGYTF. CDR3 coding DNA: TGTGCCAGCAGCGCTACGAGGGGGCAAACTTATGGCTACACCTTC.

The V gene is TRBV6-5, the J gene TRBJ2-7; TRBD2 might be the D (6 bases). Germline V gene sequence: CDR1 MNHEY, CDR2 SVGAGI. The CDR3 has 14 amino acids. V was pared by 2 bases and J by 4 bases, with 12 bases between. The CDR3 DNA is TGTGCCAGCAGTTACGGAGGGAAGGGTTACGAGCAGTACTTC. Its protein product is CASSYGGKGYEQYF.

The rearrangement uses TRBV11-2 and TRBJ2-6; 7 nucleotides match TRBD1. Unmatched junction bases numbered 3, after V lost 5 bases and J lost 2 bases. The germline CDR1 and CDR2 sequences are SGHAT and FQNNGV. The CDR3 is made up of 15 amino acids. The CDR3 protein is CASSPDRAGANVLTF. CDR3 DNA: TGTGCCAGCAGCCCAGACAGGGCTGGGGCCAACGTCCTGACTTTC.

The CDR3 spells CASSGEGGNEQFF. The CDR3 DNA reads TGTGCCAGCAGTGGGGAGGGCGGCAATGAGCAGTTCTTC. The chain has TRBV6-4 and TRBJ2-1, with 7 bases lining up with TRBD2. J was trimmed by 6 bases and V by 4 bases; bases with no gene match: 3. Germline V gene data show CDR1 as MRHNA and CDR2 as SNTAGT. The CDR3 runs to 13 residues.

The J gene is TRBJ1-1, the V gene TRBV6-1; D might be TRBD1 (6 bases). This CDR3 region has 12 residues. The germline V and J ends were trimmed by 7 bases and 6 bases, with 12 bases remaining between them. Germline V CDR1 and CDR2: MNHNS, SASEGT. The CDR3 sequence: CASTSPGAEAFF. CDR3 coding DNA: TGTGCCAGCACATCCCCAGGGGCTGAAGCTTTCTTT.

The J gene is TRBJ2-3, the V gene TRBV9; D not resolved. Trimming took off 2 bases at V and 2 bases at J, with 12 bases between the two ends. CDR1 and CDR2 (germline): SGDLS, YYNGEE. The CDR3 length is 15 residues. The CDR3 loop reads CASSVHYSYTDTQYF. CDR3 DNA sequence: TGTGCCAGCAGCGTTCACTATAGTTACACAGATACGCAGTATTTT.

V usage is TRBV4-1 and J usage is TRBJ1-5; TRBD1 aligns across 12 bases. V lost 11 bases, J lost 3 bases, and 5 bases stayed unmatched. CDR1 is MGHRA and CDR2 is YSYEKL in the germline V gene. The CDR3 sequence is 14 residues long. The CDR3 reads CAPGTGGSNQPQHF. As DNA, the CDR3 is TGCGCCCCGGGGACAGGGGGCTCCAATCAGCCCCAGCATTTT.